The 6 T cell receptor beta chains below all came from one sample that was sequenced in a study of blood T cells in healthy people across ages. Together with a sample-barcoded 5' primer, a J-beta primer mix was included in a second PCR lasting roughly 6 to 12 cycles. MiXCR was run by TCRdb on the 5' RACE reads, yielding one entry per CDR3 protein. The data hold 650,000 to 800,000 distinct CDR3 sequences, with under 45% observed a single time. What was sequenced was blood. These receptor sequences come from a man aged 55 to 70 in good health.

The V gene is TRBV20-1, the J gene TRBJ2-3; 7 bases agree with TRBD2. Germline trimming cut 1 base from V and 1 base from J; bases unmatched to any gene: 2. The CDR3 length is 14 residues. Germline V gene sequence: CDR1 DFQATT, CDR2 SNEGSKA (reference sequence). The CDR3 sequence: CSARARGGTDTQYF. For the CDR3, the DNA is TGCAGTGCTAGAGCTCGGGGGGGCACAGATACGCAGTATTTT.

The chain links TRBV2 to TRBJ1-6; D gene uncertain. Germline values: CDR1 SNHLY, CDR2 FYNNEI. The CDR3 spans 15 residues. Deletions cut 2 bases from V and 14 bases from J, with 19 bases between. CDR3 residues: CASSETHPREFTLHF. CDR3 bases: TGTGCCAGCAGTGAAACCCACCCACGGGAGTTCACCCTCCACTTT.

This rearrangement joins TRBV12-3 or TRBV12-4 to TRBJ1-2; the D gene is possibly TRBD1 (6 bases). Between the trimmed V and J ends, which lost 6 bases and 2 bases, there was a span of 13 bases. This CDR3 is built from 14 residues. The CDR3 nucleotides are TGTGCCAGCAGCCGTGGGACACCCAACTATGGCTACACCTTC. It yields the protein CASSRGTPNYGYTF.

This clonotype was seen more than once but under ten times. The rearrangement uses TRBV12-3 or TRBV12-4 and TRBJ2-1, with 13 bases that match TRBD2. The CDR3 has 18 amino acids. V was pared by 6 bases and J by 9 bases, with 17 bases of the junction left unmatched. CDR3 residues: CASSKGPLLAGGFTEQFF. DNA for the CDR3: TGTGCCAGCAGCAAGGGGCCCTTACTAGCGGGGGGGTTCACTGAGCAGTTCTTC.

This clonotype has a handful of counts. V usage is TRBV5-5 and J usage is TRBJ1-1, with 8 bases fitting TRBD1. J was trimmed by 7 bases and V by 4 bases; bases with no gene match: 6. This CDR3 contains 13 residues. CDR1 SGHKS and CDR2 YYEKEE come from the germline V gene (reference sequence). The CDR3 coding sequence is TGTGCCAGCAGCCACGGGACAGGACTTGAAGCTTTCTTT. The encoded protein is CASSHGTGLEAFF.

This rearrangement joins TRBV7-2 to TRBJ2-1, with D possibly matching TRBD1 (6 bases). The better agreement between TRBJ2-7 and the DNA end casts doubt on the J call. Germline V gives CDR1 SGHTA, CDR2 FQGNSA. This CDR3 has 15 residues. This CDR3 is CASSFDRSSYNEQYF. The CDR3 nucleotides are TGTGCCAGCAGTTTCGACAGGAGCTCCTACAATGAGCAGTACTTC.